The sample holds many counts of the clone carrying this TCR beta chain. Its antigen is not identified. The data are from a study of T cell repertoires in cytomegalovirus infection. Study overall: Signatures in public TCR beta sequences pointed to both CMV infection and matching HLA type. Whole-study findings and limits: HLA-C-restricted CMV-specific TCR beta clonotypes were dominant in the ex vivo response.

One entry per CDR3 protein results from TCRdb running MiXCR on the reads. Seen here are about 920,000 distinct CDR3 sequences, 30% to 40% observed once, and the top ten hold around 15%. V was cut by 6 bases and J by 4 bases, with 16 bases left in between. This CDR3 region has 15 residues. The chain has TRBV12-3 or TRBV12-4 and TRBJ1-5; TRBD1 might be the D (5 bases). The clonotype was recovered from a human donor in good health (CMV status not recorded). Some clones in this sample may be carry-over from other donors' samples. The sample was cultured CD8+ T cells from PBMCs, taken from culture after CMV antigen stimulation. CDR3 sequence: CASSHATGLNQPQHF. CDR3 coding DNA: TGTGCCAGCAGCCACGCAACAGGACTTAATCAGCCCCAGCATTTT.